This T cell receptor (beta chain) was recorded in a study of response to subunit inactivated influenza vaccine. This clonotype appeared a few times. The antigen remains unidentified. Study outcomes and limitations: Seasonal influenza vaccination, on each occasion, was suggested by the authors to recruit few new T cells.

A single record per CDR3 protein comes from TCRdb applying MiXCR to the RT-PCR reads. Among fewer than 200,000 distinct CDR3 sequences, about 9% were seen once, and the ten largest hold under 13%. CDR1 and CDR2 from the germline V gene are SNHLY and FYNNEI. This CDR3 is 14 amino acids long. The germline V and J ends were trimmed by 4 bases and 5 bases, with 12 bases remaining between them. Sequencing used non-naive T cells sorted from PBMCs, obtained on the day of vaccination. The source of this sequence is a middle-aged man who received an inactivated influenza vaccine. The J gene is TRBJ2-1, the V gene TRBV2; either TRBD1 or TRBD2 may supply D (5 bases each). As DNA, the CDR3 is TGTGCCAGCAGTGTATCCGGGGCCCACAATGAGCAGTTCTTC. Protein product: CASSVSGAHNEQFF.